This is a list of T cell receptor beta chains from one sample in a study of control samples from healthy donors and cancer patients. Sequencing was performed with immunoSEQ multiplex PCR; in TCRdb, only in-frame clones are kept and a portion is missing. The data hold 75,000 to 90,000 clones, with about 91% observed a single time. Sequenced: blood. The receptors originated from a middle-aged man in good health. The CDR3 runs from the conserved cysteine through the conserved F or W. The order of the fields is J gene, clone size, V gene, D gene, CDR3 length, CDR3 protein, CDR3 DNA. D genes are given only for firm matches. Clone size, where shown, is once, few, many, or a class for clones that have expanded.

J gene: TRBJ1-6; clone size: -; V gene: TRBV7-9; D gene: TRBD1; CDR3 length: 15; CDR3 protein: CASSSTGGNNSPLHF; CDR3 DNA: TGTGCCAGCAGCTCGACAGGGGGAAATAATTCACCCCTCCACTTT
J gene: TRBJ1-6; clone size: -; V gene: TRBV2; D gene: -; CDR3 length: 16; CDR3 protein: CASSDSQYTRNSPLHF; CDR3 DNA: TGTGCCAGCAGTGATAGTCAATACACCCGTAATTCACCCCTCCACTTT
J gene: TRBJ1-1; clone size: -; V gene: TRBV6-5; D gene: TRBD1; CDR3 length: 13; CDR3 protein: CASITGGPGEAFF; CDR3 DNA: TGTGCCAGCATTACAGGGGGCCCCGGCGAAGCTTTCTTT
J gene: TRBJ1-4; clone size: -; V gene: TRBV7-6; D gene: -; CDR3 length: 14; CDR3 protein: CASSPRTGFEKLFF; CDR3 DNA: TGTGCCAGCAGCCCCCGGACCGGTTTTGAAAAACTGTTTTTT
J gene: TRBJ1-1; clone size: -; V gene: TRBV19; D gene: -; CDR3 length: 13; CDR3 protein: CASTDSVNTEAFF; CDR3 DNA: TGTGCCAGTACCGATTCGGTGAACACTGAAGCTTTCTTT
J gene: TRBJ1-2; clone size: -; V gene: TRBV3-1/TRBV3-2; D gene: -; CDR3 length: 12; CDR3 protein: CASSDGNYGYTF; CDR3 DNA: TGTGCCAGCAGCGACGGGAACTATGGCTACACCTTC
J gene: TRBJ2-2; clone size: -; V gene: TRBV7-8; D gene: -; CDR3 length: 15; CDR3 protein: CASSSTLRNTGELFF; CDR3 DNA: TGTGCCAGCAGCTCGACACTCAGGAACACCGGGGAGCTGTTTTTT
J gene: TRBJ2-2; clone size: once; V gene: TRBV12-5; D gene: -; CDR3 length: 13; CDR3 protein: CASAIGGTGELFF; CDR3 DNA: TGTGCTAGTGCCATAGGGGGTACCGGGGAGCTGTTTTTT
J gene: TRBJ1-1; clone size: -; V gene: TRBV4-1; D gene: TRBD1; CDR3 length: 16; CDR3 protein: CASSQTYRGKNTEAFF; CDR3 DNA: TGCGCCAGCAGCCAAACCTACAGGGGTAAGAACACTGAAGCTTTCTTT
J gene: TRBJ2-1; clone size: -; V gene: TRBV5-4; D gene: TRBD2; CDR3 length: 18; CDR3 protein: CASSLAQVGLAGDNEQFF; CDR3 DNA: TGTGCCAGCAGCTTGGCCCAGGTCGGACTAGCGGGGGACAATGAGCAGTTCTTC
J gene: TRBJ2-1; clone size: -; V gene: TRBV2; D gene: -; CDR3 length: 14; CDR3 protein: CASRGGSSYNEQFF; CDR3 DNA: TGTGCCAGCAGAGGGGGTAGTTCCTACAATGAGCAGTTCTTC
J gene: TRBJ1-1; clone size: -; V gene: TRBV6-1; D gene: -; CDR3 length: 18; CDR3 protein: CASSESGRRRTSNTEAFF; CDR3 DNA: TGTGCCAGCAGTGAAAGTGGCCGGAGGCGGACCTCTAACACTGAAGCTTTCTTT
J gene: TRBJ2-5; clone size: -; V gene: TRBV7-3; D gene: -; CDR3 length: 16; CDR3 protein: CASSVSGTQSGETQYF; CDR3 DNA: TGTGCCAGCAGCGTGTCCGGGACTCAATCGGGCGAGACCCAGTACTTC
J gene: TRBJ2-7; clone size: few; V gene: TRBV6-1; D gene: -; CDR3 length: 15; CDR3 protein: CASSEISESWSEQYF; CDR3 DNA: TGTGCCAGCAGTGAGATCTCAGAGTCCTGGTCAGAGCAGTACTTC
J gene: TRBJ2-1; clone size: few; V gene: TRBV6-4; D gene: TRBD2; CDR3 length: 15; CDR3 protein: CASSDSSGGANEQFF; CDR3 DNA: TGTGCCAGCAGTGACTCTAGCGGGGGGGCCAATGAGCAGTTCTTC
J gene: TRBJ2-4; clone size: -; V gene: TRBV19; D gene: TRBD2; CDR3 length: 19; CDR3 protein: CASSIGLGLAGYPSNIQYF; CDR3 DNA: TGTGCCAGTAGTATAGGGTTGGGGCTAGCGGGATACCCTTCGAACATTCAGTACTTC
J gene: TRBJ2-1; clone size: few; V gene: TRBV11-1; D gene: TRBD2; CDR3 length: 13; CDR3 protein: CASRAAGGNEQFF; CDR3 DNA: TGTGCCAGCAGAGCAGCGGGGGGAAATGAGCAGTTCTTC
J gene: TRBJ2-3; clone size: -; V gene: TRBV2; D gene: TRBD2; CDR3 length: 16; CDR3 protein: CASSPRTSGFTDTQYF; CDR3 DNA: TGTGCCAGCAGCCCCCGGACTAGCGGCTTCACAGATACGCAGTATTTT
J gene: TRBJ2-4; clone size: once; V gene: TRBV9; D gene: -; CDR3 length: 16; CDR3 protein: CASSVGAGVAKNIQYF; CDR3 DNA: TGTGCCAGCAGCGTAGGGGCAGGGGTGGCCAAAAACATTCAGTACTTC
J gene: TRBJ1-3; clone size: -; V gene: TRBV30; D gene: TRBD1; CDR3 length: 15; CDR3 protein: CAWSVQGGSGNTIYF; CDR3 DNA: TGTGCCTGGAGTGTACAGGGGGGCTCTGGAAACACCATATATTTT
J gene: TRBJ2-3; clone size: -; V gene: TRBV5-4; D gene: TRBD2; CDR3 length: 14; CDR3 protein: CASSLGLARDTQYF; CDR3 DNA: TGTGCCAGCAGCTTGGGACTAGCCAGAGATACGCAGTATTTT
J gene: TRBJ1-5; clone size: -; V gene: TRBV10-2; D gene: -; CDR3 length: 20; CDR3 protein: CASRASTGTKEEGSNQPQHF; CDR3 DNA: TGCGCCAGCAGGGCCTCCACAGGGACGAAGGAAGAAGGGAGCAATCAGCCCCAGCATTTT